This entry features one TCR beta chain sequence. The data were produced by immunoSEQ multiplex PCR, yet TCRdb's version contains in-frame clones alone and is incomplete. The repertoire holds around 11,000 clones, with 70% to 85% as singletons. The data originate from a study of OX40 agonist ivuxolimab in advanced cancers. Study summary: Eligibility rules accepted prior anti-PD-1, anti-PD-L1 or anti-CTLA-4 therapy, and around 38% had some. Partial responses were recorded for three patients, including one with hepatocellular carcinoma and two with cutaneous melanoma.

This CDR3 comprises 13 residues. Germline V CDR1 and CDR2: LGHNA, YSLEER. The ends were cut back, 0 bases at V and 4 bases at J, with 7 bases in the middle. The clonotype was recovered from an adult with an advanced solid tumor such as melanoma, head and neck, liver or kidney cancer. The rearrangement uses TRBV4-3 and TRBJ2-7, with unresolved D. The specimen was CD4+ or CD8+ T cells sorted from blood, collected in a trial of the OX40 agonist ivuxolimab. The CDR3 DNA follows: TGCGCCAGCAGCCAAGAGGCGAGGTACGAGCAGTACTTC. This codes for CASSQEARYEQYF.